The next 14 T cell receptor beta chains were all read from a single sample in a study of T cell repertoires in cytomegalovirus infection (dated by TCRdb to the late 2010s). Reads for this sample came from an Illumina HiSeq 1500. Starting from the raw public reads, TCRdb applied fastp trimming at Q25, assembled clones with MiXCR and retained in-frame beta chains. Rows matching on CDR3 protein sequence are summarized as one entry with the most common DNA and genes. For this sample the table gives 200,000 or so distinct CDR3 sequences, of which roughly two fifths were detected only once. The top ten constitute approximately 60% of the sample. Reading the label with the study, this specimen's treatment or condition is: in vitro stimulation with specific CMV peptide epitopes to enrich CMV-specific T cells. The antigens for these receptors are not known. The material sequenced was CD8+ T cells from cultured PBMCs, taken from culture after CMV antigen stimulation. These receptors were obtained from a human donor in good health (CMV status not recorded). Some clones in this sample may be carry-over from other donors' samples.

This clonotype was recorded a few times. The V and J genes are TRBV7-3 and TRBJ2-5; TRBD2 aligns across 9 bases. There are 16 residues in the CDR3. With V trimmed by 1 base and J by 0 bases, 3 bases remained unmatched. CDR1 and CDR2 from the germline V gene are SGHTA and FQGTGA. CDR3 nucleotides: TGTGCCAGCAGCTTAAACAGCGGGGGGTACCAAGAGACCCAGTACTTC. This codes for CASSLNSGGYQETQYF. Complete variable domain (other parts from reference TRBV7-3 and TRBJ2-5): GAGVSQTPSNKVTEKGKYVELRCDPISGHTALYWYRQSLGQGPEFLIYFQGTGAADDSGLPNDRFFAVRPEGSVSTLKIQRTERGDSAVYLCASSLNSGGYQETQYFGPGTRLLVL.

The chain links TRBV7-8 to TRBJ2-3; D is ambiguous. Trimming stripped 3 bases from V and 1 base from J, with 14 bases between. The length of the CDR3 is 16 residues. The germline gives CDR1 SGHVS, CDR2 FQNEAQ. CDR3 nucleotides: TGTGCCAGCAGCTTGCGGACGGGTGCGGGCACAGATACGCAGTATTTT. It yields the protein CASSLRTGAGTDTQYF.

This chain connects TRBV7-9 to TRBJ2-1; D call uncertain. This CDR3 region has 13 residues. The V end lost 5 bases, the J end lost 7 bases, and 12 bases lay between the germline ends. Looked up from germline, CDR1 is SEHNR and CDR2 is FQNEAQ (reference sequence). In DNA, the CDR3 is TGTGCCAGCAGCCCCCTCGCGGATAATGAGCAGTTCTTC. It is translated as CASSPLADNEQFF.

The CDR3 reads CASSFDGSTEAFF. The CDR3 DNA follows: TGTGCCAGCAGTTTTGACGGGAGCACTGAAGCTTTCTTT. The chain carries TRBV12-3 or TRBV12-4 and TRBJ1-1; D gene uncertain. The V and J ends lost 3 bases and 4 bases respectively, with 9 bases between them. The length of the CDR3 is 13 residues.

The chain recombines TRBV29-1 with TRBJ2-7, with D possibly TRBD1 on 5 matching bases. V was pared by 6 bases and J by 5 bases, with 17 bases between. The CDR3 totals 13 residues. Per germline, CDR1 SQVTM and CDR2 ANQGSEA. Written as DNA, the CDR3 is TGCAGCGTGGAACAGGCGAGTTTCAACGAGCAGTACTTC. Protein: CSVEQASFNEQYF.

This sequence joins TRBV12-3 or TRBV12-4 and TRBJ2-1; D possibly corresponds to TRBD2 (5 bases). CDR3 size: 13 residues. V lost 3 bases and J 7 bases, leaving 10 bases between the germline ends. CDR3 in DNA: TGTGCCAGCAGTTTGAGTAGCGAGAATGAGCAGTTCTTC. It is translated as CASSLSSENEQFF.

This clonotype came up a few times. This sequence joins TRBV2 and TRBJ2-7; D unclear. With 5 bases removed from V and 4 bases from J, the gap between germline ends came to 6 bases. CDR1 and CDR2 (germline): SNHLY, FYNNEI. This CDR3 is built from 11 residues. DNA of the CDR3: TGTGCCAGCAGTAAAGGGTACGAGCAGTACTTC. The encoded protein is CASSKGYEQYF.

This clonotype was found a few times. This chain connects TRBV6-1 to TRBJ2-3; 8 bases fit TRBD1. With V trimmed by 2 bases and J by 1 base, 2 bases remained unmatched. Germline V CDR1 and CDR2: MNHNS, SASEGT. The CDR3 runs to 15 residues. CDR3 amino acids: CASSELTGGTDTQYF. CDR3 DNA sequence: TGTGCCAGCAGTGAATTGACAGGGGGCACAGATACGCAGTATTTT.

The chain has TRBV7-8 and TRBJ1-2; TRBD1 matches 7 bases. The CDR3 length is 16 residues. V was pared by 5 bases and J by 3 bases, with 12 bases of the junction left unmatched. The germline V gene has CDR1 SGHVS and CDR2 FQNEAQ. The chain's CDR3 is CASSHPRAGGHYGYTF. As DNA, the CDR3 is TGTGCCAGCAGCCACCCTAGGGCAGGGGGGCACTATGGCTACACCTTC.

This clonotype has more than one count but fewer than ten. CDR3 in amino acids: CASSLIYQETQYF. As DNA, the CDR3 is TGTGCCAGCAGTTTAATCTATCAAGAGACCCAGTACTTC. This chain uses TRBV28 with TRBJ2-5; D gene uncertain. Trimming shortened V by 2 bases and J by 2 bases, and 6 bases separated the two germline ends. This CDR3 region has 13 residues. Germline CDR1 and CDR2: MDHEN and SYDVKM.

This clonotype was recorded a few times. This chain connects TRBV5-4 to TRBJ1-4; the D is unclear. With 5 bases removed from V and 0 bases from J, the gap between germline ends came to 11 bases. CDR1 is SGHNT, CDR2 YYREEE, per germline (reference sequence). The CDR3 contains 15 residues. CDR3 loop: CASRGDTATNEKLFF. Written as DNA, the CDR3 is TGTGCCAGCAGGGGCGACACCGCAACTAATGAAAAACTGTTTTTT. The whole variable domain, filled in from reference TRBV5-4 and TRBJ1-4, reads ETGVTQSPTHLIKTRGQQVTLRCSSQSGHNTVSWYQQALGQGPQFIFQYYREEENGRGNFPPRFSGLQFPNYSSELNVNALELDDSALYLCASRGDTATNEKLFFGSGTQLSVL.

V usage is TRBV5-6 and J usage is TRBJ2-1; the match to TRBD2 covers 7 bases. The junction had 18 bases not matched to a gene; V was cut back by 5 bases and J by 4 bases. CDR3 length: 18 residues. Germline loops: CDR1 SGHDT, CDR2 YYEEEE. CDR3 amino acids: CASRRARPSGERYNEQFF. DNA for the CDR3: TGTGCCAGCAGGCGGGCCCGGCCTAGCGGTGAAAGATACAATGAGCAGTTCTTC.

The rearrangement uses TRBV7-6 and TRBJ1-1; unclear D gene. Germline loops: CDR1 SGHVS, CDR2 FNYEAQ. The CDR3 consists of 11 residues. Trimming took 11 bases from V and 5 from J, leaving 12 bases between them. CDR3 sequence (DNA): TGTGCCGTTCACAAAAAGACTGAAGCTTTCTTT. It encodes CAVHKKTEAFF.

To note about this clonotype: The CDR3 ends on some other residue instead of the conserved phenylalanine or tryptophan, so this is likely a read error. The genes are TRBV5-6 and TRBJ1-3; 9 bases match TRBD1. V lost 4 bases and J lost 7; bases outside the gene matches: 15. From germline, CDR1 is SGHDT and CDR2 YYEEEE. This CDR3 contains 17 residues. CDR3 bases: TGTGCCAGCAGCCGAGGGGACAGGGTAGATTTTGGGAACACCATATATTAT. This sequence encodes CASSRGDRVDFGNTIYY.